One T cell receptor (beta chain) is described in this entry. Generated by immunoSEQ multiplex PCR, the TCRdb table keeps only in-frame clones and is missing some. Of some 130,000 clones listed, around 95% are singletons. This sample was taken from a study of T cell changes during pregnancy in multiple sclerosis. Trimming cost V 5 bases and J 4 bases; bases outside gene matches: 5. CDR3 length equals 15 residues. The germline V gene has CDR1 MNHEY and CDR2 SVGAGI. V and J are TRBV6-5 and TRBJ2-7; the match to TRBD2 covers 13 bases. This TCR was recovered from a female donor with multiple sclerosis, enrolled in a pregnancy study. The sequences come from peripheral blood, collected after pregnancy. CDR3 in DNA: TGTGCCAGCAGTGCACTAGCGGGAGGGCCGTACGAGCAGTACTTC. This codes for CASSALAGGPYEQYF.